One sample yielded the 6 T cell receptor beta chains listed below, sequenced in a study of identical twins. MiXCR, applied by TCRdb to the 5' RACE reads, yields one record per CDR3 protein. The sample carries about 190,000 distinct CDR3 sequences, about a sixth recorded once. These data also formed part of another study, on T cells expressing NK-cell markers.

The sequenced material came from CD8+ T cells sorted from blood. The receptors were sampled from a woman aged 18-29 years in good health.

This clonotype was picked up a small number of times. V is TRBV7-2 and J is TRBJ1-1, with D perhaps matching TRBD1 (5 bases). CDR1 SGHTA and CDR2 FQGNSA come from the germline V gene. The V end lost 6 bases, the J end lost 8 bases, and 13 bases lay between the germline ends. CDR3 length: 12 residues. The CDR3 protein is CASRARDEEAFF. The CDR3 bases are TGTGCCAGCAGGGCACGGGACGAAGAAGCTTTCTTT.

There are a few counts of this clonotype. CDR3 amino acids: CASSGRGGSYNEQFF. CDR3 bases: TGTGCCAGCAGCGGCCGTGGGGGTTCCTACAATGAGCAGTTCTTC. V gene TRBV9 combines with J gene TRBJ2-1; the D call may be TRBD1 or TRBD2 (5 bases each). The CDR3 is 15 amino acids. Germline V CDR1 and CDR2: SGDLS, YYNGEE. With 3 bases removed from V and 1 base from J, the gap between germline ends came to 11 bases.

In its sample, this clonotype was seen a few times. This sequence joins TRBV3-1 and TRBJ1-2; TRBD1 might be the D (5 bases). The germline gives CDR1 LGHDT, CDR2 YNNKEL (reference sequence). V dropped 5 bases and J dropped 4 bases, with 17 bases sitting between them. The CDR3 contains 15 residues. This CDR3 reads CASSTSGLLLYGYTF. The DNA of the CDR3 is TGTGCCAGCAGCACCTCGGGGCTGCTTCTCTATGGCTACACCTTC.

Here the CDR3 reads CASAMRAGGDEQYF. CDR3 in DNA: TGTGCTAGTGCCATGAGGGCAGGGGGGGACGAGCAGTACTTC. The chain carries TRBV12-5 and TRBJ2-7; possibly TRBD1 or TRBD2 for D (7 bases each). Between the trimmed V and J ends, which lost 7 bases and 5 bases, there was a span of 18 bases. The CDR3 length is 14 residues. CDR1 and CDR2 from the germline V gene are LGHNT and FRNRAP.

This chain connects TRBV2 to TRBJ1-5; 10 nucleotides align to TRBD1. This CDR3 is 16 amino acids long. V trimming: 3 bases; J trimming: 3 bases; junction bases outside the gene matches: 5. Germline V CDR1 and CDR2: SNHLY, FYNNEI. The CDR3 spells CASSDRDRGFNQPQHF. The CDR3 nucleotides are TGTGCCAGCAGTGATCGGGACAGGGGATTCAATCAGCCCCAGCATTTT. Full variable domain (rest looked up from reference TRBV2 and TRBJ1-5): EPEVTQTPSHQVTQMGQEVILRCVPISNHLYFYWYRQILGQKVEFLVSFYNNEISEKSEIFDDQFSVERPDGSNFTLKIRSTKLEDSAMYFCASSDRDRGFNQPQHFGDGTRLSIL.

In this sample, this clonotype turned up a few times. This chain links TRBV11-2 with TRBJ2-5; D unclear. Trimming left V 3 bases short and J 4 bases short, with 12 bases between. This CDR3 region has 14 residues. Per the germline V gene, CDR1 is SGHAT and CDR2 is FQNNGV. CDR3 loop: CASSLAQAPETQYF. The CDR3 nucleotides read TGTGCCAGCAGCTTGGCCCAGGCACCAGAGACCCAGTACTTC.